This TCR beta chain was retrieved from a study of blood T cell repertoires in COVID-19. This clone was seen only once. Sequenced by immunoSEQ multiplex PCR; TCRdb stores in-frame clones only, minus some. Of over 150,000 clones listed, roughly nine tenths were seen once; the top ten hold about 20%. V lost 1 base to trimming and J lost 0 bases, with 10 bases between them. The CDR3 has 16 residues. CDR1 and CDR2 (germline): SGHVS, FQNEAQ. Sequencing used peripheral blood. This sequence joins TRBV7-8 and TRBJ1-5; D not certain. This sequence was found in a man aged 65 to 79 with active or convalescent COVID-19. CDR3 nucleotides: TGTGCCAGCAGCTTAGTTGGTGCACATAGCAATCAGCCCCAGCATTTT. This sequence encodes CASSLVGAHSNQPQHF.